The clone carrying this T cell receptor (beta chain) was seen repeatedly, ten times or more. Its antigen is unknown. On each TCR cDNA molecule, a unique molecular identifier was present. TCRdb passed the 5' RACE reads through MiXCR, listing each CDR3 protein once. The sample shows around 100,000 distinct CDR3 sequences, approximately 4.7% of them seen only once. This CDR3 comprises 16 residues. CDR1 is MGHRA, CDR2 YSYEKL, per germline. Trimming pared 0 bases from V and 5 bases from J, leaving 16 bases between. Time point indicated: sample taken at primary tumor resection. The donors, about 78 patients with untreated early-stage non-small cell lung cancer, provided the samples. The data stem from a study of spatial heterogeneity in lung cancer. Study observations and caveats: Tumor mutation count correlated with how many alpha and beta TCRs expanded intratumorally. The recorded estimate of tumor T cell coverage is around 6.5% for alpha chains and 13% for beta chains.

The sequence derives from a male donor with early-stage non-small cell lung cancer. The J gene is TRBJ2-5, the V gene TRBV4-1; a weak D match, TRBD1 (5 bases). This specimen was lung tumor tissue, taken at surgery. CDR3 in amino acids: CASSQDPAGRWETQYF. The CDR3 region has the DNA TGCGCCAGCAGCCAAGACCCTGCAGGGCGCTGGGAGACCCAGTACTTC.